This TCR beta chain was documented in a study of cytomegalovirus exposure and HLA in healthy donors. Study-wide context: Assignment to the Caucasian-associated ancestry cluster applied to approximately 79% of the approximately 390 genotyped donors. Study results and limitations: In vitro, a few CMV-associated chains proved specific for CMV antigens. Available immune exposure information was restricted to CMV serostatus only.

The PCR employed 60 Vbeta primers together with 13 Jbeta primers. Generated by immunoSEQ multiplex PCR, the TCRdb table keeps only in-frame clones and is missing some. The sample consists of fewer than 200,000 clones, approximately 81% of them appearing once. This CDR3 region has 13 residues. V was pared by 3 bases and J by 5 bases, with 11 bases between. Germline V gene lookup returns CDR1 MNHEY and CDR2 SMNVEV (reference sequence). With regard to this clone: Its antigen is unidentified.

Input material: PBMCs. The gene calls are TRBV27 and TRBJ2-7; D might be TRBD2 (6 bases). This TCR came from a young man in good health and CMV-seronegative. The CDR3 nucleotides are TGTGCCAGCAGTTTGGAGGAGCGGGACGAGCAGTACTTC. Residues: CASSLEERDEQYF.